This T cell receptor beta chain was identified in a study of T cells after yellow fever vaccination. The wider study: Each low-cell-number fraction was prepared by means of SMART-Seq v4 Ultra Low Input. General study results and limits: In post-booster samples, most primary-vaccination clones reappeared (roughly 96% CD4, 88% CD8).

They built TCR cDNA with 5'RACE template switching, a step that put in a universal primer site and UMIs. TCRdb fed the 5' RACE reads into MiXCR, producing one record per CDR3 protein. The sample has 300,000 to 350,000 distinct CDR3 sequences; about 4% are singletons. This clonotype was detected a few times. No antigen is known for it. Germline-derived CDR1 and CDR2 are SGHRS and YFSETQ. CDR3 length equals 16 residues. V gave up 7 bases and J gave up 0 bases; unmatched junction bases: 8. Source: PBMCs, taken 5 days after the yellow fever booster vaccination. The clonotype was recovered from a young man who received the YFV17D yellow fever vaccine. The chain has TRBV5-1 and TRBJ2-2, with TRBD1 matching 8 bases. The CDR3 bases are TGCGCCAGCGACGACAGGGGAACGACGAACACCGGGGAGCTGTTTTTT. Residues: CASDDRGTTNTGELFF.